These 21 T cell receptor beta chains share one sample of origin, sequenced in a study of cytomegalovirus exposure and HLA in healthy donors. Use of 60 Vbeta and 13 Jbeta primers characterized the PCR. Some clones are missing from TCRdb's copy, which holds only in-frame ones; the method was immunoSEQ multiplex PCR. The table records approximately 150,000 clones, more than 60% of them present only once. Sequencing was done on a sample of PBMCs. The receptor set was obtained from a man in his thirties or forties in good health and CMV-seropositive.

The sample holds a few counts of this clone. The rearrangement joins TRBV5-6 to TRBJ1-1; the D gene is possibly TRBD1 (6 bases). The CDR3 is 12 residues long. Trimming removed 3 bases from V and 10 bases from J, with 13 bases in between. Per the germline V gene, CDR1 is SGHDT and CDR2 is YYEEEE. CDR3 sequence (DNA): TGTGCCAGCAGCTCGGACAGTTACGGAGCTTTCTTT. It translates to CASSSDSYGAFF.

The chain uses TRBV5-1 and TRBJ1-4; D may be TRBD1 (6 bases). Per germline, CDR1 SGHRS and CDR2 YFSETQ. The CDR3 spans 16 residues. Trimming cost V 4 bases and J 2 bases, with 15 bases left between them. This CDR3 reads CASSLGQPSTNEKLFF. The CDR3 DNA reads as TGCGCCAGCAGCCTTGGACAGCCCTCGACTAATGAAAAACTGTTTTTT.

This chain joins TRBV27 and TRBJ2-7, with 8 nucleotides matching TRBD1. Germline V gives CDR1 MNHEY, CDR2 SMNVEV (reference sequence). This CDR3 has 14 residues. After removal of 5 bases from V and 0 bases from J, the junction contained 3 bases not matched to a gene. The CDR3 DNA follows: TGTGCCAGCAGTACAGACAGGGGCTCCTACGAGCAGTACTTC. Amino acid sequence: CASSTDRGSYEQYF.

Ten or more counts support this clone. The chain links TRBV6-1 to TRBJ2-1; maybe TRBD1 (6 bases). V lost 5 bases and J lost 7, with 27 bases in between. CDR1 and CDR2 (germline): MNHNS, SASEGT. The CDR3 has 18 amino acids. As DNA, the CDR3 is TGTGCCAGCAGTCAAGAGGTTTGGGACACTTCAATCTGGAATGAGCAGTTCTTC. Translating it yields CASSQEVWDTSIWNEQFF.

This clone was found a few times. As DNA, the CDR3 is TGTGCCAGCAGCTGGACTAGACAAGAGACCCAGTACTTC. Its translation: CASSWTRQETQYF. The chain carries TRBV7-7 and TRBJ2-5; 7 nucleotides line up with TRBD2. This CDR3 is built from 13 residues. Germline V CDR1 and CDR2: SSHAT, FNYEAQ (reference sequence). J was trimmed by 2 bases and V by 4 bases; bases with no gene match: 1.

A note on this clone: Relative to the germline gene, one junction end is altered; a read error may explain this. The chain couples TRBV7-9 to TRBJ2-7, with D perhaps matching TRBD2 (5 bases). Germline-derived CDR1 and CDR2 are SEHNR and FQNEAQ (reference sequence). The CDR3 consists of 12 residues. In DNA form, the CDR3 reads TGTTCCAGCAGCTTCACGGGGAGCGAGCAGTACTTC. Translation: CSSSFTGSEQYF.

The chain is built from TRBV7-8 and TRBJ2-7; D possibly corresponds to TRBD1 (6 bases). Trimming took 1 base from V and 4 from J, leaving 11 bases between them. This CDR3 comprises 14 residues. Germline CDR1 reads SGHVS; CDR2 reads FQNEAQ. The CDR3 sequence: CASSLGRQGYEQYF. The CDR3 coding sequence is TGTGCCAGCAGCTTAGGTCGCCAGGGGTACGAGCAGTACTTC. The complete variable domain, with remaining parts taken from reference TRBV7-8 and TRBJ2-7, reads GAGVSQSPRYKVAKRGQDVALRCDPISGHVSLFWYQQALGQGPEFLTYFQNEAQLDKSGLPSDRFFAERPEGSVSTLKIQRTQQEDSAVYLCASSLGRQGYEQYFGPGTRLTVT.

This clone was counted between two and nine times. The chain employs TRBV4-1 and TRBJ2-5; 8 nucleotides agree with TRBD2. Matching the DNA end better, TRBJ2-7 makes the J call doubtful. The CDR3 is made up of 15 amino acids. The germline gives CDR1 MGHRA, CDR2 YSYEKL. Written as DNA, the CDR3 is TGCGCCAGCAGCCAAACGAGCGGGAGCTTTTACGAGCAGTACTTC. It specifies CASSQTSGSFYEQYF.

The chain is built from TRBV6-5 and TRBJ2-1; D is perhaps TRBD2 (6 bases). V lost 4 bases and J lost 5, with 9 bases in between. Germline V gene sequence: CDR1 MNHEY, CDR2 SVGAGI. This CDR3 is built from 13 residues. In nucleotides, the CDR3 is TGTGCCAGCAGTTCGGGGGTCCACAATGAGCAGTTCTTC. It is translated as CASSSGVHNEQFF.

A few counts support this clone. The chain is built from TRBV4-1 and TRBJ2-3, with TRBD2 matching over 13 bases. The CDR3 has 18 amino acids. The V and J ends lost 0 bases and 4 bases, in that order; junction bases with no gene match: 7. CDR1 is MGHRA, CDR2 YSYEKL, per germline. The CDR3 DNA is TGCGCCAGCAGCCAAGATTGGACTAGCGGGAGTAGTGCAGATACGCAGTATTTT. Translating gives CASSQDWTSGSSADTQYF.

V gene TRBV5-1 combines with J gene TRBJ2-3; TRBD2 agrees at 14 bases. The germline gives CDR1 SGHRS, CDR2 YFSETQ. Trimming cost V 0 bases and J 6 bases; bases outside gene matches: 3. The CDR3 consists of 16 residues. CDR3 region: CASSLGGTSGSDTQYF. The DNA for the CDR3 is TGCGCCAGCAGCTTGGGAGGGACTAGCGGGAGTGATACGCAGTATTTT.

In its sample, this clone was seen once. The chain uses TRBV19 and TRBJ2-5; 7 bases map to TRBD1. The DNA matches TRBJ2-7 better at its end, which makes the J call doubtful. The CDR3 loop spans 12 amino acids. The germline CDR1 and CDR2 sequences are LNHDA and SQIVND (reference sequence). As DNA, the CDR3 is TGTGCCAGTAGTCGACAGGGCTACGAGCAGTACTTC. Translation gives CASSRQGYEQYF.

The chain recombines TRBV27 with TRBJ2-2; 11 nucleotides align to TRBD1. The V and J ends lost 6 bases and 6 bases, in that order; junction bases with no gene match: 3. Looked up from germline, CDR1 is MNHEY and CDR2 is SMNVEV (reference sequence). This CDR3 has 14 residues. The DNA of the CDR3 is TGTGCCAGCAGGGGACAGGGGGTGGCCGGGGAGCTGTTTTTT. This translates into CASRGQGVAGELFF.

J is TRBJ2-1 and V is TRBV7-3; D remains unclear. CDR3 length: 15 residues. CDR1 and CDR2 (germline): SGHTA, FQGTGA. Trimming left V 2 bases short and J 0 bases short, with 8 bases between. The CDR3: CASSLDMSSYNEQFF. CDR3 bases: TGTGCCAGCAGCTTAGACATGAGCTCCTACAATGAGCAGTTCTTC.

The chain has TRBV5-1 and TRBJ2-1, with 14 bases fitting TRBD2. V shed 0 bases and J 15 bases; nucleotides not matched to a gene: 11. CDR3 length: 16 amino acids. Per the germline V gene, CDR1 is SGHRS and CDR2 is YFSETQ. The CDR3 region has the DNA TGCGCCAGCAGCTTGGAAGAGGGACTAGCGGGAGAGTGGCTGTTCTTC. Its protein is CASSLEEGLAGEWLFF.

This chain uses TRBV5-4 with TRBJ1-1, with 8 bases that match TRBD1. Germline loops: CDR1 SGHNT, CDR2 YYREEE (reference sequence). The CDR3 has 13 amino acids. V lost 3 bases, J lost 4 bases, and 2 bases stayed unmatched. The CDR3 is CASSWTGSTEAFF. The CDR3 DNA is TGTGCCAGCAGCTGGACAGGGTCCACTGAAGCTTTCTTT.

The genes are TRBV6-5 and TRBJ2-2; perhaps TRBD2 as D (5 bases). The V end was cut by 0 bases, the J end by 5 bases, with 13 bases between. The CDR3 is 16 residues long. Germline CDR1 reads MNHEY; CDR2 reads SVGAGI. The CDR3 DNA follows: TGTGCCAGCAGTTACTCGGGCGGGTATTCTACCGGGGAGCTGTTTTTT. It translates to CASSYSGGYSTGELFF.

The V call is TRBV29-1, the J call TRBJ2-4, with TRBD1 identical over 11 bases. The CDR3 extends over 18 amino acids. V lost 2 bases and J lost 0; bases outside the gene matches: 9. Germline lookup yields CDR1 SQVTM and CDR2 ANQGSEA. This chain's CDR3 is CSVELVWGTGGAKNIQYF. The CDR3 DNA reads TGCAGCGTTGAATTGGTCTGGGGGACAGGGGGAGCCAAAAACATTCAGTACTTC.

In this sample, this clone turned up a few times. This chain joins TRBV7-3 and TRBJ2-3, with 7 nucleotides matching TRBD1. The CDR3 has 15 residues. Germline loops: CDR1 SGHTA, CDR2 FQGTGA. The V segment lost 5 bases and the J segment 0 bases; nucleotides outside the gene matches: 5. CDR3 protein: CASSRGGPSTDTQYF. The CDR3, as DNA: TGTGCCAGCAGCCGAGGGGGCCCTAGCACAGATACGCAGTATTTT.

This clone was counted a few times. The rearrangement uses TRBV30 and TRBJ1-6; D uncertain. CDR1 is GTSNPN, CDR2 SVGIG, per germline (reference sequence). This CDR3 spans 17 amino acids. Trimming removed 0 bases at V and 0 bases at J, with 12 bases between. Here the CDR3 DNA reads TGTGCCTGGAGTGTTCGGTCTTATAGCTCCTATAATTCACCCCTCCACTTT. It yields the protein CAWSVRSYSSYNSPLHF. The full variable domain, its missing parts supplied by reference TRBV30 and TRBJ1-6, is SQTIHQWPATLVQPVGSPLSLECTVEGTSNPNLYWYRQAAGRGLQLLFYSVGIGQISSEVPQNLSASRPQDRQFILSSKKLLLSDSGFYLCAWSVRSYSSYNSPLHFGNGTRLTVT.

The J gene is TRBJ2-7, the V gene TRBV30; tentative D call: TRBD2 (5 bases). V gave up 3 bases and J gave up 3 bases, with 15 bases separating them. Germline CDR1 is GTSNPN and CDR2 is SVGIG (reference sequence). The CDR3 loop spans 14 amino acids. In DNA form, the CDR3 reads TGTGCCTGGAGCGCAGGCACTAGTTTCTACGAGCAGTACTTC. Its protein is CAWSAGTSFYEQYF.